This T cell receptor beta chain was obtained from a study of cytomegalovirus exposure and HLA in healthy donors. Germline CDR1 and CDR2: MNHEY and SMNVEV (reference sequence). The V gene lost 3 bases and the J gene lost 6 bases, with 15 bases spanning the gap. This CDR3 contains 15 residues. PCR involved 60 Vbeta and 13 Jbeta primers. Libraries were prepared by immunoSEQ multiplex PCR; TCRdb keeps only in-frame clonotypes and omits some of them. This table has some 150,000 clones, 76% appearing once. The sequence was collected from a woman aged 40 to 50 in good health and CMV-seronegative. The sample was PBMCs. J is TRBJ2-1 and V is TRBV27; tentative D call: TRBD2 (6 bases). This chain's CDR3 is CASSFEQEGFNEQFF. CDR3 in DNA: TGTGCCAGCAGTTTCGAGCAGGAGGGGTTCAATGAGCAGTTCTTC.